This T cell receptor beta chain was recovered during a study of cytomegalovirus exposure and HLA in healthy donors. Measured with immunoSEQ multiplex PCR; TCRdb has only the in-frame clones, and not every one. Counted here are hundreds of thousands of clones, roughly 87% occurring once; the ten biggest clones make up around 13%. With respect to this clone: The same CDR3 arises from other DNA sequences in this sample as well.

Germline CDR1 reads SNHLY; CDR2 reads FYNNEI. CDR3 length: 15 amino acids. The ends were cut back, 3 bases at V and 3 bases at J, with 9 bases in the middle. The TCR was taken from a man aged 18 to 35 in good health and CMV-seropositive. The genes are TRBV2 and TRBJ2-6; possible D gene TRBD2, 6 bases. Sequencing used PBMCs. The CDR3: CASSDAGSGANVLTF. The CDR3 DNA is TGTGCCAGCAGTGATGCCGGGAGTGGGGCCAACGTCCTGACTTTC. Full variable domain (remainder filled in from reference TRBV2 and TRBJ2-6): EPEVTQTPSHQVTQMGQEVILRCVPISNHLYFYWYRQILGQKVEFLVSFYNNEISEKSEIFDDQFSVERPDGSNFTLKIRSTKLEDSAMYFCASSDAGSGANVLTFGAGSRLTVL.